This T cell receptor (beta chain) was captured in a study of neurological immune-mediated disorders. Findings of the study overall: A possible signature was seen in one related-CDR3 cluster, into which phylogenetic grouping placed the repertoires of 18 of 34 multiple sclerosis patients. None of the CDR3 amino acid sequences in expanded clones turned up in more than one subject, which points to private repertoires in all groups.

Germline CDR1 reads SQVTM; CDR2 reads ANQGSEA. V lost 7 bases and J lost 4, with 11 bases in between. CDR3 length: 11 residues. The authors produced cDNA by 5'RACE using 10-nucleotide random UMIs. TCRdb re-analysed the 5' RACE reads in MiXCR, keeping a single row per CDR3 protein. The sample yields roughly 70,000 distinct CDR3 sequences, less than 5.5% seen once. This clonotype appeared many times. What it recognizes is unknown. PBMCs stored at -80 C, 2 million in total, were the source of the unsorted libraries. The clonotype comes from a woman in her twenties or thirties with multiple sclerosis. Specimen: PBMCs. This chain uses TRBV29-1 with TRBJ2-7; the D is unclear. The CDR3 sequence is CSAEHQYEQYF. The CDR3 bases are TGCAGCGCAGAACACCAATACGAGCAGTACTTC.